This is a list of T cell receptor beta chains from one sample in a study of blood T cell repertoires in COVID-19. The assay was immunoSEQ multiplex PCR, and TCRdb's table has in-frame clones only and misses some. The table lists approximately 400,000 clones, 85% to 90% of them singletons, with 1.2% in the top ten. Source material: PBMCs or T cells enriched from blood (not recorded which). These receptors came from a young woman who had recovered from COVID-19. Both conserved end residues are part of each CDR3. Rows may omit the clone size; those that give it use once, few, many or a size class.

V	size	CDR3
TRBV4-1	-	CASSQAGTATYEQYF
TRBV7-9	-	CASSLGPQPQHF
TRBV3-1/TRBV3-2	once	CASSRTGPNEQYF
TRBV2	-	CASSPGLAGANQETQYF
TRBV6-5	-	CASSRSDGQFF
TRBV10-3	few	CAISDPVNTEAFF
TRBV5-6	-	CASSLETRYYGYTF
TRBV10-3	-	CAIGKTDGYTF
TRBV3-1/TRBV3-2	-	CASSTPLGQGGYEQYF
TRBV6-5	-	CATSPGSGDEKLFF
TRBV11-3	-	CASSLRTSGGALRETQYF
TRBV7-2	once	CASSPGTMYQETQYF
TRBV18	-	CASSPPGQGYTGELFF
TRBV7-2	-	CASRPTGVPGYTF
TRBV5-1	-	CASSLARPKYSPLHF
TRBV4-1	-	CASSHADRDQPQHF
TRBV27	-	CASSFGGQPNTGELFF
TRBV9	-	CASSADTFATNEKLFF
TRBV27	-	CASKHRGGGPPYNEQFF
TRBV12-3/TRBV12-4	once	CASSLGSNYGYTF
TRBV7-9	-	CASSLDRDRQETQYF
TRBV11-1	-	CASSLAGATEAFF
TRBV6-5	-	CASRGQGGTEAFF
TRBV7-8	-	CASSSPLDTQYF
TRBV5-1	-	CASSFSALSTDTQYF
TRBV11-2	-	CASSLDAVLAPVSYNEQFF
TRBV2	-	CASSDGRQGGETQYF
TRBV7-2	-	CASSQDRGYGYTF
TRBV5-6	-	CASSRSDRGHGYTF
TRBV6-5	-	CASTNRGFSGNTIYF
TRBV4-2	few	CASSTNEPGQGEGYTF
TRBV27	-	CASSITRTYEQYF
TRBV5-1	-	CASSRGTGDGYTF
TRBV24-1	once	CATSDTGQGKETQYF
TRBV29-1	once	CSVVTGGYEQYF
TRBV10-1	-	CASSLRQGATYEQYF
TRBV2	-	CASSGTTGARVEAGELFF
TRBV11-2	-	CASSLTGTSGGYTF
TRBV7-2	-	CASSRRDYHYEQYF
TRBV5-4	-	CASSFLTQQETQYF
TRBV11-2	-	CASSLSQGYGYTF
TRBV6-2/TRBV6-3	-	CASSFSGGGQFF
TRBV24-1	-	CATSDLADRNIQYF
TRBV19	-	CASSYGENTEAFF
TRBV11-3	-	CASSFLQLETQYF
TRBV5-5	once	CASSNRDTGYEQYF
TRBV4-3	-	CASSHLGGHSYEQYF
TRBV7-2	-	CASSFTSLETQYF
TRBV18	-	CASSDSGGHETQYF
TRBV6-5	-	CASRRGQGTYEQYF
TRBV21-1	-	CASRFIRERQPQHF
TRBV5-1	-	CASSPTRQGSGNTIYF
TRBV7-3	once	CASSPGGQGSIQYF